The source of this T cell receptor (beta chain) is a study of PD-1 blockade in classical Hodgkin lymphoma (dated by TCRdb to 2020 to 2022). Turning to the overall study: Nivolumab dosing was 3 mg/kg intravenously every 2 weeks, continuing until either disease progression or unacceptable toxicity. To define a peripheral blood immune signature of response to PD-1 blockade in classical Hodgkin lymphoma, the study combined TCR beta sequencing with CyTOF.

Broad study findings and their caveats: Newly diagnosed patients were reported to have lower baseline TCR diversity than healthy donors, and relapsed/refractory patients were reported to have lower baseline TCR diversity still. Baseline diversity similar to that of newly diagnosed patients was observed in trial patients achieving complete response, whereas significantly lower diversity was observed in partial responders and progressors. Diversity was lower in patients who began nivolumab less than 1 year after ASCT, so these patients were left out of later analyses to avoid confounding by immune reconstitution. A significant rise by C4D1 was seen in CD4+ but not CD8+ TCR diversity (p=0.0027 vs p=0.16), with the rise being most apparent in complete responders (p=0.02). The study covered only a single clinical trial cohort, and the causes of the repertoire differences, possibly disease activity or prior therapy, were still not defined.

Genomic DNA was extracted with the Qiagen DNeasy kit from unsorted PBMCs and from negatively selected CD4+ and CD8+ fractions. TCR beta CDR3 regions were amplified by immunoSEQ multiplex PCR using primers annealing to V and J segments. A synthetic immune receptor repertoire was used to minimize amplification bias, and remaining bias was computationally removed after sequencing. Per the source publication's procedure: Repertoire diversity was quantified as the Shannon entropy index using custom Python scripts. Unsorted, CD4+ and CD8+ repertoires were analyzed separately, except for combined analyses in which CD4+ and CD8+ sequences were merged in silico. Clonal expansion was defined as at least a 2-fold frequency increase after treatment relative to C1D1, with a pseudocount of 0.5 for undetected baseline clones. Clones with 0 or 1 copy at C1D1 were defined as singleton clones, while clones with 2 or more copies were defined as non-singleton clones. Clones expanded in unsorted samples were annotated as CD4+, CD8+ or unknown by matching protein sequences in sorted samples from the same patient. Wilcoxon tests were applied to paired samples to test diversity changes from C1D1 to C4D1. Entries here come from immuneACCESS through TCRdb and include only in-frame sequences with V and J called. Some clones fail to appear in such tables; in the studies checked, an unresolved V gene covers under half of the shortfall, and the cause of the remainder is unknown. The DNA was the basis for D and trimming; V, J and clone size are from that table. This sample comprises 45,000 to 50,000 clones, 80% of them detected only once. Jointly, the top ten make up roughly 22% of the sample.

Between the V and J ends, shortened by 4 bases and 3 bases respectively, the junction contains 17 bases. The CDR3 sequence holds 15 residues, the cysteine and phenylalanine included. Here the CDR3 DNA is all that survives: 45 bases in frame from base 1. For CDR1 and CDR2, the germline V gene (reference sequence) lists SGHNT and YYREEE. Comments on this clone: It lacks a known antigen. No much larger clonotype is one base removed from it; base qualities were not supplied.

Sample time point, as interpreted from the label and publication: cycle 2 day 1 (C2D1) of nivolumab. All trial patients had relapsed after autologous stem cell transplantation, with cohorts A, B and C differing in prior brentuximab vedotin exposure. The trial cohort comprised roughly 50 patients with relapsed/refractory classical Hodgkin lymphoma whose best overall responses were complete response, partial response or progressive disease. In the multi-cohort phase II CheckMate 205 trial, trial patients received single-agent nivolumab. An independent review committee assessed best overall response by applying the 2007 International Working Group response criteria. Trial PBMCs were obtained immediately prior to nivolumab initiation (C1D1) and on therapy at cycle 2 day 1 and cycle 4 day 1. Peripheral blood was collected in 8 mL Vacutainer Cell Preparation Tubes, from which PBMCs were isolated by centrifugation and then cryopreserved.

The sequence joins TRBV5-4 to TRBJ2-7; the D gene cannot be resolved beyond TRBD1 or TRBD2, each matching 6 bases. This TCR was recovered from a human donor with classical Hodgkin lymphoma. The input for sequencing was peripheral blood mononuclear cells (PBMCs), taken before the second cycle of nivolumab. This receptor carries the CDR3 CASSPDRGPYYEQYF. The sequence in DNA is TGTGCCAGCAGCCCTGACCGGGGGCCCTACTACGAGCAGTACTTC.